The clone carrying this T cell receptor beta chain was seen only once. Its matching antigen is unknown. These data are taken from a study of T-cell memory formation after mild COVID-19. On the study more broadly: The study found TCR clusters largely donor specific. Study-wide points: Detection of some responders pre-infection suggested pre-existing cross-reactive memory T cells participated. What remained unconfirmed was the SARS-CoV-2 specificity of second-wave clones peaking on day 37. Day 15 to 85 contracting clones showed balanced CD4/CD8; later expanders leaned CD4+.

V dropped 3 bases and J dropped 5; count of bases not matched to a gene: 9. CDR1 and CDR2 (germline): ENHRY, SYGVKD. CDR3 length: 15 residues. Each CDR3 protein gets one entry after TCRdb re-called the 5' RACE reads with MiXCR. The sample contains about 210,000 distinct CDR3 sequences, around 25% of which appear only once. The TCR sequence derives from an adult woman who had mild COVID-19 (a few samples of this study predate the infection). Cell type and time point are not known. V gene TRBV10-3 combines with J gene TRBJ1-2; 7 nucleotides agree with TRBD1. The sample taken for sequencing was PBMCs or a T cell subset sorted from them (not recorded which). This CDR3 is CAISDAPTGNYGYTF. CDR3 in DNA: TGTGCCATCAGTGACGCACCGACAGGGAATTATGGCTACACCTTC.